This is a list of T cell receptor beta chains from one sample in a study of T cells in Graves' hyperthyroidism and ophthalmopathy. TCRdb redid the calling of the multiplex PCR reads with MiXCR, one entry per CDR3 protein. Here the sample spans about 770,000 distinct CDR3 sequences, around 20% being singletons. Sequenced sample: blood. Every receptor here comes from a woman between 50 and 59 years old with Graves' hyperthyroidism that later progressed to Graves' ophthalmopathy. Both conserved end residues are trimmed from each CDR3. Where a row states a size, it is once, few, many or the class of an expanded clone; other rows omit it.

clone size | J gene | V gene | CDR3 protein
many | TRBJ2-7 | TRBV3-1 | ASSPLGASGTRPSYEQY
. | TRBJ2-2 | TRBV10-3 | AISDGAGTGELF
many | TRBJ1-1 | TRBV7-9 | ASSLGGEAPEAF
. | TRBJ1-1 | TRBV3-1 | ASSQESDNEAF
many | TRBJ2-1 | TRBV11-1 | ASSFQGLTEQF
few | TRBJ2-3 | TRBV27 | ASSLVMGSPQY
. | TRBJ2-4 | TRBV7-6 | ASSLAGGPKNIQY
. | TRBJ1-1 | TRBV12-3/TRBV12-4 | ASSLTARNTEAF
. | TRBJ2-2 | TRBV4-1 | ASSLRTSGGVPGGELF
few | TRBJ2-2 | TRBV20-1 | SARDRARMPDTGELF
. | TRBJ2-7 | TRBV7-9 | ASSLGVQETYEQY
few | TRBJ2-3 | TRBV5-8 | ASSSRETTQY
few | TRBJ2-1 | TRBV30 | AYAFAGDYNEQF
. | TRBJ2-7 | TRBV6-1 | ASSPYNTLRDPRGNEQY
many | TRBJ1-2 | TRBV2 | ASSEARAGPYYGYT
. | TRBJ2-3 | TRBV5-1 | ASTEFSGVPSTDTQY
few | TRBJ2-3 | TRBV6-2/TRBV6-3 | ASTTGLAGGPKDTQY
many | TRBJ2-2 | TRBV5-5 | ASSLVVNTGELF
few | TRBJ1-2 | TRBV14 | ASSQVPGQSSVDGYT
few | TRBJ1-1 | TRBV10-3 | AISELRDTEAF
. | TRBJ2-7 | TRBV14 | ASSPTRTLTSYEQY
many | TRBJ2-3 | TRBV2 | ASSVGLAGEVDTQY
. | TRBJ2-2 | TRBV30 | AWRYAGTSGLSGELF
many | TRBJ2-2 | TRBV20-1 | SASRGDTGELF
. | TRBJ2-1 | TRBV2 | ASSEFGTNNEQF
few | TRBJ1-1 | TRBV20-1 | SARDQRGGPKAF
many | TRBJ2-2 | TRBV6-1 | ASREANTGELF
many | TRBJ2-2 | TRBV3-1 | ASSHSGLSPNTGELF
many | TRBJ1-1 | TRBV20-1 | SARWNTEAF
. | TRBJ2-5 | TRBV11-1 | ASIPGRQQETQY
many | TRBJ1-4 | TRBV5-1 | ASSSDGQEPATNEKLF
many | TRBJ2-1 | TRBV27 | ASHFGGSYNEQF
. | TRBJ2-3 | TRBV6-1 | ASRSEITQY
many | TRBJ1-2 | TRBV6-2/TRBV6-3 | ASNTGTGVRYGYT